This T cell receptor beta chain was observed in a study of T cells in women clearing cervical HPV infection. Study-level background: HLA type could not be excluded as a confounder.

The protocol was immunoSEQ multiplex PCR, while the TCRdb copy is restricted to in-frame clones and leaves out a portion. This repertoire comprises approximately 17,000 clones; its ten largest clones make up about 10%. A remark on this clone: The read comes to an end 3 residues before the CDR3 does, leaving the germline J gene to fill in the end.

V gave up 4 bases and J gave up 0 bases; unmatched junction bases: 5. The CDR3 loop spans 15 amino acids. In germline, CDR1 is SQVTM, CDR2 ANQGSEA. The chain couples TRBV29-1 to TRBJ2-2; 7 bases match TRBD2. The clonotype comes from a woman aged 18-69 years with a cervical HPV16 infection that either progressed to CIN3+ or cleared (not recorded which). Sequencing was performed on blood buffy coat. Partial CDR3 DNA: TGCAGCGTTGTGCCACGGGGGGCGAACACCGGGGAG. Its translation is CSVVPRGANTGE. The whole CDR3 sequence reads CSVVPRGANTGELFF.